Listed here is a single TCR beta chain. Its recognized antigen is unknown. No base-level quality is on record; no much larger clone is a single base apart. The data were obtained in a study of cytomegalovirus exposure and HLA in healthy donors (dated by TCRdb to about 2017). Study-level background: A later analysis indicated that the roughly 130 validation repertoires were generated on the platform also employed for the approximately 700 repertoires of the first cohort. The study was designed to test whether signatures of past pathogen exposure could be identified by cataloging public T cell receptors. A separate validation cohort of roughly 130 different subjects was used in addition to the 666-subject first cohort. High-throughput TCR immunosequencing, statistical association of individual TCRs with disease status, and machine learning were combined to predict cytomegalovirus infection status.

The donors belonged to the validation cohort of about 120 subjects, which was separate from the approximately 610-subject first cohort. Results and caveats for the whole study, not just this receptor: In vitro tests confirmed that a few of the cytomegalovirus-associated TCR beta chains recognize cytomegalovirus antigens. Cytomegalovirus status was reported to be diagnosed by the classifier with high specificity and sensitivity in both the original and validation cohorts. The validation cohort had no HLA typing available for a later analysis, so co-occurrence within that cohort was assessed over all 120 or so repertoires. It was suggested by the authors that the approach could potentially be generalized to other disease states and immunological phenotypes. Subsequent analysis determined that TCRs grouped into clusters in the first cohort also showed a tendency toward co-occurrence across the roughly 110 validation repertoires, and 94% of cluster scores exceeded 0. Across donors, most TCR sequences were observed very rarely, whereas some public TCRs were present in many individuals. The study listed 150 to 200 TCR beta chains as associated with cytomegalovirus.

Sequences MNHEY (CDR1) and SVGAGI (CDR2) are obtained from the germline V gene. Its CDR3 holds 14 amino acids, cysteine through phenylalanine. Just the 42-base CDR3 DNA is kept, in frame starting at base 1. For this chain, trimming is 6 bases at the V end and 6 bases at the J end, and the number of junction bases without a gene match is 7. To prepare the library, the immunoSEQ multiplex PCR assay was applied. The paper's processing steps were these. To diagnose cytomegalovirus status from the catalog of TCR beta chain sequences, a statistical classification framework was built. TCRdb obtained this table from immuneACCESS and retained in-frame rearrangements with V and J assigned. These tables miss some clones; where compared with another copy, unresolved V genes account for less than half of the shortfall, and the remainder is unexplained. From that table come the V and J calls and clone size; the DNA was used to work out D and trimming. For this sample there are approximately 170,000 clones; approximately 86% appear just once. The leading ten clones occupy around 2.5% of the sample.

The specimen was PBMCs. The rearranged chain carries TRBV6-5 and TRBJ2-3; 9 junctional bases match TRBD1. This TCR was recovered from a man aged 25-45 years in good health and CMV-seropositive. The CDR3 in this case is CASRDRGGTDTQYF. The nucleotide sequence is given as TGTGCCAGCAGGGACAGGGGTGGTACGGATACGCAGTATTTT.